This T cell receptor beta chain was obtained from a study of blood T cell repertoires in COVID-19. A Seattle source enrolled patients during active infection and followed them longitudinally. Trimming shortened V by 5 bases and J by 6 bases, and 7 bases separated the two germline ends. Germline-derived CDR1 and CDR2 are LNHNV and YYDKDF (reference sequence). There are 11 residues in the CDR3. This clone was seen a handful of times. Data came from immunoSEQ multiplex PCR; TCRdb stores just in-frame clones and leaves some out. The sample includes around 310,000 clones, 75% to 95% of them seen just once.

This clonotype was obtained from a woman aged 30 to 39 with COVID-19, enrolled during active disease. The rearrangement joins TRBV15 to TRBJ1-1, with a weak D call TRBD1 (5 bases). Source material: peripheral blood. The CDR3 is CATSRGSEAFF. The CDR3 coding sequence is TGTGCCACCAGCCGGGGGTCTGAAGCTTTCTTT.